The 18 T cell receptor beta chains below all came from one sample that was sequenced in a study of T cells in Graves' hyperthyroidism and ophthalmopathy. The investigators amplified TCR beta CDR3 regions from RNA transcripts. TCR CDR3 underwent first-round RT-PCR with the HTBI primer set. In TCRdb, the multiplex PCR reads were re-called with MiXCR into one record per CDR3 protein. In the table there are roughly 710,000 distinct CDR3 sequences, under 45% of which are singletons. Material for sequencing was blood. The receptors shown here come from a woman aged 40 to 50 with Graves' hyperthyroidism.

With respect to this clonotype: A much more abundant neighbour one base away suggests this may be a read error. The V and J genes are TRBV5-1 and TRBJ1-2; possible D gene TRBD1, 6 bases. Germline lookup yields CDR1 SGHRS and CDR2 YFSETQ. The CDR3 spans 16 residues. CDR3: CASGLDLRGDDYGYTF. As DNA, the CDR3 is TGCGCCAGCGGCTTGGATCTCAGGGGAGATGACTATGGCTACACCTTC. Together with reference TRBV5-1 and TRBJ1-2, the CDR3 gives the full variable domain: KAGVTQTPRYLIKTRGQQVTLSCSPISGHRSVSWYQQTPGQGLQFLFEYFSETQRNKGNFPGRFSGRQFSNSRSEMNVSTLELGDSALYLCASGLDLRGDDYGYTFGSGTRLTVV.

The chain joins TRBV5-1 to TRBJ1-5; TRBD1 matches 8 bases. In germline, CDR1 is SGHRS, CDR2 YFSETQ. V shed 4 bases, J shed 7 bases, and the junction held 10 bases outside the gene matches. The CDR3 is 15 residues long. The CDR3 is CASSLGQGSSQPQHF. In DNA, the CDR3 is TGCGCCAGCAGCCTAGGACAGGGATCCAGCCAGCCCCAGCATTTT.

This clonotype has a count of ten or more. This chain links TRBV20-1 with TRBJ1-2, with 9 bases identical to TRBD1. This CDR3 region has 15 residues. Germline-derived CDR1 and CDR2 are DFQATT and SNEGSKA (reference sequence). The V gene end was trimmed by 1 base and the J gene end by 1 base; junction bases not matched to a gene: 4. This chain's CDR3 is CSARGGQGINYGYTF. The CDR3 bases are TGCAGTGCTAGAGGGGGACAGGGAATTAACTATGGCTACACCTTC.

Many counts were recorded for this clonotype. This sequence joins TRBV7-2 and TRBJ2-5; a weak D match, TRBD2 (5 bases). CDR1 is SGHTA and CDR2 is FQGNSA in the germline V gene. This CDR3 has 16 residues. V was clipped by 0 bases and J by 5 bases, with 16 bases between them. Here the CDR3 DNA reads TGTGCCAGCAGCTTAGCTTTCGGGGATGAATGGGAGACCCAGTACTTC. This gives the protein CASSLAFGDEWETQYF.

The CDR3 DNA sequence: TGTGCCAGCAGCTCGCGACAGTCGGTCTCTGGAAACACCATATATTTT. Its translation is CASSSRQSVSGNTIYF. This chain uses TRBV7-1 with TRBJ1-3, with D tentatively TRBD1 (5 bases). TRBV7-1 is reported as an ORF; its role is uncertain. This CDR3 is built from 16 residues. The germline V and J ends were trimmed by 3 bases and 0 bases, with 12 bases remaining between them.

In regard to this clonotype: The CDR3 end shows no conserved phenylalanine or tryptophan, and so a read error is likely. The chain carries TRBV10-1 and TRBJ1-1; D is possibly TRBD1 (5 bases). V was pared by 5 bases and J by 3 bases, with 13 bases between. This CDR3 spans 14 amino acids. Germline V gene data show CDR1 as WNHNN and CDR2 as SYGVQD (reference sequence). The CDR3 is CASSLGGGDTEAFL. The CDR3 coding sequence is TGCGCCAGCAGTTTGGGAGGAGGGGACACTGAAGCTTTCCTT.

In this sample, this clonotype turned up many times. This sequence joins TRBV12-3 or TRBV12-4 and TRBJ2-5; tentatively, D is TRBD1 (6 bases). The V and J ends lost 6 bases and 5 bases respectively, with 16 bases between them. This CDR3 spans 14 amino acids. The CDR3, as DNA: TGTGCCAGCAGCGACCGGGACACTTCGGAGACCCAGTACTTC. Translation: CASSDRDTSETQYF.

As concerns this clonotype: Relative to the germline gene, one junction end is altered; a read error may explain this. V gene TRBV12-3 or TRBV12-4 combines with J gene TRBJ1-2; unclear D gene. The CDR3 runs 13 residues. CDR3 sequence: CASSLDGTYGYIF. For the CDR3, the DNA is TGTGCCAGCAGTTTAGACGGCACCTATGGCTACATCTTC.

CDR3 amino acids: CASSQGGGTVNYGYTF. The CDR3, as DNA: TGCGCCAGCAGCCAAGGGGGCGGGACAGTAAACTATGGCTACACCTTC. This chain connects TRBV4-3 to TRBJ1-2; 7 positions agree with TRBD1. This CDR3 spans 16 amino acids. With V trimmed by 1 base and J by 2 bases, 7 bases remained unmatched. The germline CDR1 and CDR2 sequences are LGHNA and YSLEER.

This clonotype has ten or more counts. CDR3 in amino acids: CASSPRVGETQYF. Here the CDR3 DNA reads TGTGCCAGCAGCCCCCGGGTCGGAGAGACCCAGTACTTC. The rearrangement links TRBV7-9 to TRBJ2-5; no clear D gene. V was pared by 5 bases and J by 4 bases, with 11 bases between. Germline values: CDR1 SEHNR, CDR2 FQNEAQ (reference sequence). This CDR3 is 13 amino acids long.

The gene calls are TRBV20-1 and TRBJ2-7; D is perhaps TRBD1 or TRBD2 (5 bases each). Trimming removed 6 bases from V and 2 bases from J, with 23 bases in between. CDR3 size: 16 residues. The V gene's germline CDR1 is DFQATT and CDR2 SNEGSKA (reference sequence). CDR3 protein: CSAKPGPSFAPYEQYF. Written as DNA, the CDR3 is TGCAGTGCAAAGCCGGGACCCTCTTTTGCCCCCTACGAGCAGTACTTC.

In this sample, this clonotype turned up a few times. The chain joins TRBV7-9 to TRBJ1-4; 8 bases line up with TRBD1. J was trimmed by 5 bases and V by 4 bases; bases with no gene match: 6. This CDR3 contains 15 residues. Germline V CDR1 and CDR2: SEHNR, FQNEAQ (reference sequence). CDR3 DNA: TGTGCCAGCAGCTACCCAGGGGGCGCAAATGAAAAACTGTTTTTT. Amino acid sequence: CASSYPGGANEKLFF.

CDR3 in amino acids: CASSPSLRVQETQYF. CDR3 sequence (DNA): TGTGCCAGCTCACCATCTTTACGTGTTCAAGAGACCCAGTACTTC. The chain couples TRBV18 to TRBJ2-5; D unclear. Trimming left V 2 bases short and J 2 bases short, with 12 bases between. There are 15 residues in the CDR3. Germline CDR1 is KGHSH and CDR2 is LQKENI.

At least ten counts were recorded for this clonotype. This chain uses TRBV24-1 with TRBJ1-2, with TRBD1 identical over 10 bases. CDR3 size: 16 residues. Germline-derived CDR1 and CDR2 are KGHDR and SFDVKD. V shed 4 bases and J 6 bases; nucleotides not matched to a gene: 10. The CDR3 DNA reads TGTGCCACCAGTGAACGGGGGGGGACAGGGGCTGATGGCTACACCTTC. Translating it yields CATSERGGTGADGYTF.

This clonotype was observed many times. J is TRBJ1-6 and V is TRBV7-2; the D is unclear. Trimming pared 0 bases from V and 9 bases from J, leaving 12 bases between. The CDR3 totals 15 residues. Germline V gene data show CDR1 as SGHTA and CDR2 as FQGNSA. CDR3 amino acids: CASSLALTGGSPLHF. Written as DNA, the CDR3 is TGTGCCAGCAGCTTAGCTCTGACGGGTGGTTCACCCCTCCACTTT.

This clonotype was counted ten times or more. V usage is TRBV11-2 and J usage is TRBJ1-1; 10 bases align to TRBD1. This CDR3 contains 14 residues. Germline lookup yields CDR1 SGHAT and CDR2 FQNNGV. After removal of 5 bases from V and 6 bases from J, the junction contained 6 bases not matched to a gene. The CDR3 sequence is CASSARQGASEAFF. As DNA, the CDR3 is TGTGCCAGCAGCGCAAGACAGGGGGCATCTGAAGCTTTCTTT.

This clonotype was seen repeatedly, ten times or more. V gene TRBV7-9 combines with J gene TRBJ1-6; no clear D. The germline V gene encodes CDR1 SEHNR and CDR2 FQNEAQ (reference sequence). Trimming took 1 base from V and 7 from J, leaving 11 bases between them. This CDR3 is built from 15 residues. The CDR3 coding sequence is TGTGCCAGCAGCTTAGGAAGGACTGTAAATTCACCCCTCCACTTT. This gives the protein CASSLGRTVNSPLHF.

This clonotype was seen a few times. The chain has TRBV12-3 or TRBV12-4 and TRBJ1-6, with no clear D. V dropped 5 bases and J dropped 4 bases, with 18 bases sitting between them. This CDR3 is 17 amino acids long. DNA of the CDR3: TGTGCCAGCAGTGGCGACGCCGGAGCCAGTTATAATTCACCCCTCCACTTT. Protein sequence: CASSGDAGASYNSPLHF.